This T cell receptor (beta chain) originates from a study of T cell responses to AZD1222 COVID-19 vaccine. Study summary: Timing groups of about 4 and about 12 weeks for second doses were pooled.

As regards this clone: The antigen remains undetermined.

Germline CDR1 is DFQATT and CDR2 is SNEGSKA (reference sequence). Trimming cost V 3 bases and J 5 bases, with 5 bases left between them. CDR3 length equals 11 residues. General observations from the study: Nearly half of spike-specific TCRs reportedly target variant regions that are unmutated in the B.1.351 and B.1.1.7 variants. Spike-wide coverage was observed for vaccine-associated CD4 TCRs, with dominant responses at 160-218 and 743-854. Sampling captured repertoires only after the peak T cell response.

Some clones are missing from TCRdb's copy, which holds only in-frame ones; the method was immunoSEQ multiplex PCR. Found here are 55,000 to 70,000 clones, about 88% of them singletons; the top ten hold 7.5% to 9%. Source: peripheral blood, taken on day 0 of AZD1222 vaccination. The source is an adult in good health. This chain connects TRBV20-1 to TRBJ2-1; D may be TRBD1 or TRBD2 (5 bases each). DNA of the CDR3: TGCAGTGCTAGGGGGGACAATGAGCAGTTCTTC. Translated, it gives CSARGDNEQFF.